This T cell receptor (beta chain) appears in the sequencing data of a study of blood T cell repertoires in COVID-19. Looking at the study overall: Whether acute or convalescent, the COVID-19 samples came from the United States, Italy and Spain. PBMCs, B-cell-depleted T cells, or T cells provided the cDNA or gDNA that made up the material.

Trimming removed 2 bases from V and 1 base from J, with 14 bases in between. In germline, CDR1 is MNHNS, CDR2 SASEGT. The CDR3 covers 16 residues. Original processing notes: Reference gene primer amplification yielded estimated nucleated cell counts. The data were produced by immunoSEQ multiplex PCR, yet TCRdb's version contains in-frame clones alone and is incomplete. The V and J calls and clone size were taken over from that table, and D and trimming were inferred from the DNA. The table has approximately 180,000 clones, around 82% seen once. The sample was peripheral blood. The receptor comes from a woman older than 75 with acute or convalescent COVID-19. This chain uses TRBV6-1 with TRBJ1-1; D gene ambiguous. The CDR3 bases are TGTGCCAGCAGTGAACAGGCGGGCAGAAAGAACACTGAAGCTTTCTTT. It codes for CASSEQAGRKNTEAFF.